This TCR beta chain was recorded in a study of blood T cell repertoires in COVID-19. In the study overall: Acute-phase and convalescent COVID-19 samples originated in the United States, Italy and Spain. Sources were T cells, B-cell-depleted T cells, or PBMCs; the material itself was cDNA or gDNA.

CDR1 is SGHNT, CDR2 YYREEE, per germline (reference sequence). CDR3 size: 14 residues. V lost 0 bases and J 3 bases, leaving 10 bases between the germline ends. Original handling: The assay estimated nucleated cells by amplifying reference gene primers. Some clones are missing from TCRdb's copy, which holds only in-frame ones; the method was immunoSEQ multiplex PCR. From that table come the V and J calls and clone size; the DNA was used to work out D and trimming. The data contain 200,000 to 300,000 clones, 80% to 90% of them singletons. The chain recombines TRBV5-4 with TRBJ2-7; possibly TRBD1 for D (6 bases). This clonotype was obtained from a man aged 25-40 years with active or convalescent COVID-19. Sequencing was carried out using peripheral blood. This CDR3 is CASSLEQGNYEQYF. The CDR3 DNA reads as TGTGCCAGCAGCTTGGAACAGGGTAACTACGAGCAGTACTTC.